A single sample is the source of the 27 T cell receptor beta chains below, sequenced in a study of T cell responses to AZD1222 COVID-19 vaccine. Libraries were prepared by immunoSEQ multiplex PCR; TCRdb keeps only in-frame clonotypes and omits some of them. Of 80,000 to 95,000 clones in the sample, about 90% were seen once. The sample here was peripheral blood, taken on day 0 of MenACWY control vaccination. The receptor set was obtained from an adult in good health.

The V call is TRBV6-6, the J call TRBJ2-7; D is possibly TRBD1 (5 bases). V was trimmed by 2 bases and J by 2 bases, leaving 16 bases between them. CDR3 size: 16 residues. The germline V gene has CDR1 MNHNY and CDR2 SVGAGI (reference sequence). The CDR3 nucleotides are TGTGCCAGCAGTTACGGATTTGGGGCAGTTACCTACGAGCAGTACTTC. It specifies CASSYGFGAVTYEQYF.

The chain links TRBV9 to TRBJ2-2; 7 bases are a match to TRBD2. Germline CDR1 and CDR2: SGDLS and YYNGEE. The CDR3 sequence is 14 residues long. J was trimmed by 4 bases and V by 3 bases; bases with no gene match: 3. The CDR3 region is CASSAGTTTGELFF. The CDR3 nucleotides read TGTGCCAGCAGCGCCGGGACTACCACCGGGGAGCTGTTTTTT.

The V call is TRBV6-2 or TRBV6-3, the J call TRBJ2-2, with unresolved D. The CDR3 loop spans 13 amino acids. Trimming took off 6 bases at V and 1 base at J, with 6 bases between the two ends. Germline lookup yields CDR1 MNHEY and CDR2 SVGEGT. CDR3 sequence (DNA): TGTGCCAGCAGCCTCCTGAACACCGGGGAGCTGTTTTTT. Translating it yields CASSLLNTGELFF.

The J gene is TRBJ2-7, the V gene TRBV3-1 (or the pseudogene TRBV3-2); TRBD1 matches 7 bases. Germline CDR1 and CDR2: LGHDT and YNNKEL (reference sequence). After removal of 1 base from V and 7 bases from J, the junction contained 7 bases not matched to a gene. The CDR3 totals 14 residues. The CDR3 nucleotides read TGTGCCAGCAGCCAAGTGTGGGGACAGCCAGAGCAGTACTTC. Its translation is CASSQVWGQPEQYF.

The chain employs TRBV5-1 and TRBJ2-3; TRBD1 aligns across 8 bases. Germline lookup yields CDR1 SGHRS and CDR2 YFSETQ. The ends lost 5 bases at V and 2 bases at J; junction bases unmatched: 4. This CDR3 is 14 amino acids long. The CDR3 loop reads CASRQDRATDTQYF. Written as DNA, the CDR3 is TGCGCCAGCAGGCAGGACAGGGCCACAGATACGCAGTATTTT.

The chain links TRBV6-5 to TRBJ1-2; 10 bases fit TRBD1. The V and J ends lost 5 bases and 7 bases, in that order; junction bases with no gene match: 7. CDR1 MNHEY and CDR2 SVGAGI come from the germline V gene. CDR3 size: 14 residues. In DNA, the CDR3 is TGTGCCAGCAGTCAGGGACAGGGGTCGCGTGGCTACACCTTC. This codes for CASSQGQGSRGYTF.

The chain recombines TRBV2 with TRBJ1-1; possible D gene TRBD1, 5 bases. Trimming took 7 bases from V and 2 from J, leaving 11 bases between them. CDR3 length: 13 amino acids. From germline, CDR1 is SNHLY and CDR2 FYNNEI. The CDR3 here is CASTRGENTEAFF. The DNA of the CDR3 is TGTGCCAGCACTAGGGGAGAAAACACTGAAGCTTTCTTT. Filled out from reference TRBV2 and TRBJ1-1, the complete variable domain reads EPEVTQTPSHQVTQMGQEVILRCVPISNHLYFYWYRQILGQKVEFLVSFYNNEISEKSEIFDDQFSVERPDGSNFTLKIRSTKLEDSAMYFCASTRGENTEAFFGQGTRLTVV.

V gene TRBV18 combines with J gene TRBJ1-3; D is undetermined. The CDR3 covers 16 residues. V dropped 4 bases and J dropped 0 bases, with 13 bases sitting between them. Germline V CDR1 and CDR2: KGHSH, LQKENI. The CDR3, as DNA: TGTGCCAGCTCACTGACGGAACCCTTCTCTGGAAACACCATATATTTT. Translating gives CASSLTEPFSGNTIYF.

A few counts support this clone. CDR3 bases: TGTGCAAGTCGCGCATGGGACAGGGGGCATCCGGGCCCTTGTGGCTACACCTTC. This gives the protein CASRAWDRGHPGPCGYTF. The chain links TRBV12-2 to TRBJ1-2; the DNA was not used to check the table's D call, TRBD1. TRBV12-2 is reported as a pseudogene. The CDR3 spans 18 residues.

This clone was seen only once. The chain combines TRBV5-1 with TRBJ2-7, with TRBD1 matching 7 bases. V shed 4 bases and J 0 bases; nucleotides not matched to a gene: 7. This CDR3 is built from 15 residues. Germline lookup yields CDR1 SGHRS and CDR2 YFSETQ. The DNA for the CDR3 is TGCGCCAGCAGCCACACCGGGACAGACTCCTACGAGCAGTACTTC. Translated: CASSHTGTDSYEQYF. Complete variable domain (other parts from reference TRBV5-1 and TRBJ2-7): KAGVTQTPRYLIKTRGQQVTLSCSPISGHRSVSWYQQTPGQGLQFLFEYFSETQRNKGNFPGRFSGRQFSNSRSEMNVSTLELGDSALYLCASSHTGTDSYEQYFGPGTRLTVT.

The chain couples TRBV2 to TRBJ2-2; TRBD2 aligns across 8 bases. V lost 7 bases and J lost 5; bases outside the gene matches: 6. Germline V gene lookup returns CDR1 SNHLY and CDR2 FYNNEI. The length of the CDR3 is 14 residues. For the CDR3, the DNA is TGTGCCAGCAAAAGCGGGGGAGTAACCGGGGAGCTGTTTTTT. It specifies CASKSGGVTGELFF.

This clone has only a few counts. The chain uses TRBV19 and TRBJ1-6; 9 bases agree with TRBD1. J gave up 7 bases and V 3 bases, and 1 base lay outside the gene matches. The CDR3 is 14 amino acids. Germline CDR1 reads LNHDA; CDR2 reads SQIVND (reference sequence). Here the CDR3 reads CASSIGTGNSPLHF. The DNA for the CDR3 is TGTGCCAGTAGTATCGGGACAGGGAATTCACCCCTCCACTTT.

A single count supports this clone. The rearrangement joins TRBV6-5 to TRBJ2-2, with 7 bases fitting TRBD1. Trimming removed 6 bases from V and 4 bases from J; junction bases left unmatched: 5. From germline, CDR1 is MNHEY and CDR2 SVGAGI. The length of the CDR3 is 14 residues. The chain's CDR3 is CASRQGVGTGELFF. The CDR3 DNA is TGTGCCAGCAGGCAGGGGGTAGGCACCGGGGAGCTGTTTTTT.

The CDR3, as DNA: TGTGCCACCAGACGGGACAGAGATAATTCACCCCTCCACTTT. Its translation is CATRRDRDNSPLHF. This chain uses TRBV15 with TRBJ1-6; 7 bases are a match to TRBD1. This CDR3 has 14 amino acids. Trimming at V came to 6 bases and at J to 5 bases, leaving 4 bases not matched to a gene. Germline CDR1 and CDR2: LNHNV and YYDKDF (reference sequence).

This sequence joins TRBV6-5 and TRBJ2-7; no firm D call. Germline V lookup: CDR1 MNHEY, CDR2 SVGAGI. This CDR3 contains 12 residues. V lost 5 bases and J lost 1, with 6 bases in between. This CDR3 reads CASSTGSYEQYF. The CDR3 nucleotides are TGTGCCAGCAGTACCGGGTCCTACGAGCAGTACTTC.

The chain uses TRBV7-8 and TRBJ2-1; the D gene is possibly TRBD2 (5 bases). The CDR3 is 15 residues long. Germline loops: CDR1 SGHVS, CDR2 FQNEAQ. The germline V and J ends were trimmed by 4 bases and 2 bases, with 12 bases remaining between them. The CDR3 spells CASSSIVGTYNEQFF. CDR3 DNA: TGTGCCAGCAGCTCGATCGTCGGGACCTACAATGAGCAGTTCTTC.

This sequence joins TRBV7-9 and TRBJ2-6, with D tentatively TRBD2 (6 bases). CDR3 length: 17 amino acids. Germline V gives CDR1 SEHNR, CDR2 FQNEAQ (reference sequence). V shed 4 bases and J shed 0 bases, with 13 bases lying between them. The CDR3 region is CASSSSAGLSGANVLTF. In DNA, the CDR3 is TGTGCCAGCAGCTCATCTGCGGGGCTCTCTGGGGCCAACGTCCTGACTTTC.

The chain recombines TRBV6-5 with TRBJ2-5; 11 bases agree with TRBD2. V gave up 6 bases and J gave up 5 bases; unmatched junction bases: 8. CDR3 size: 15 residues. Germline CDR1 MNHEY, CDR2 SVGAGI. The CDR3 is CASSPLRTSGETQYF. The CDR3 DNA is TGTGCCAGCAGCCCCCTTCGGACTAGCGGGGAGACCCAGTACTTC.

The chain links TRBV9 to TRBJ1-6; no clear D. The CDR3 has 15 residues. Trimming cost V 0 bases and J 5 bases, with 9 bases left between them. The V gene's germline CDR1 is SGDLS and CDR2 YYNGEE. This chain's CDR3 is CASSVGAEDNSPLHF. The CDR3 DNA follows: TGTGCCAGCAGCGTAGGGGCAGAAGATAATTCACCCCTCCACTTT.

The chain links TRBV9 to TRBJ1-6; D unresolved. Germline V lookup: CDR1 SGDLS, CDR2 YYNGEE. The CDR3 contains 16 residues. Trimming removed 0 bases from V and 0 bases from J, with 7 bases in between. As DNA, the CDR3 is TGTGCCAGCAGCGTAGGGCAGAGCTCCTATAATTCACCCCTCCACTTT. As protein: CASSVGQSSYNSPLHF. The variable domain in full, completed from reference TRBV9 and TRBJ1-6, reads DSGVTQTPKHLITATGQRVTLRCSPRSGDLSVYWYQQSLDQGLQFLIQYYNGEERAKGNILERFSAQQFPDLHSELNLSSLELGDSALYFCASSVGQSSYNSPLHFGNGTRLTVT.

V is TRBV12-5 and J is TRBJ1-2; D might be TRBD1 (5 bases). Germline values: CDR1 LGHNT, CDR2 FRNRAP. Trimming removed 6 bases from V and 4 bases from J, with 15 bases in between. The CDR3 has 14 amino acids. The CDR3 DNA reads as TGTGCTAGTGGCCTCCCCCGACAGACCTATGGCTACACCTTC. Encoded protein: CASGLPRQTYGYTF.

This clone was observed a few times. This chain joins TRBV10-3 and TRBJ1-1; TRBD1 agrees at 9 bases. Germline loops: CDR1 ENHRY, CDR2 SYGVKD. This CDR3 region has 15 residues. The V segment lost 6 bases and the J segment 0 bases; nucleotides outside the gene matches: 5. The CDR3 region is CAIRAGQGLNTEAFF. Here the CDR3 DNA reads TGTGCCATCAGGGCGGGACAGGGACTGAACACTGAAGCTTTCTTT.

The table lists this clone with a few counts. The J gene is TRBJ1-1, the V gene TRBV5-1; D uncertain. The CDR3 spans 13 residues. The germline V and J ends were trimmed by 3 bases and 4 bases, with 10 bases remaining between them. Germline CDR1 reads SGHRS; CDR2 reads YFSETQ. CDR3 in amino acids: CASSSGSGTEAFF. CDR3 bases: TGCGCCAGCAGCTCGGGTTCTGGCACTGAAGCTTTCTTT.

CDR3 coding DNA: TGTGCCAGCAGCTTAGGAGGCCTAGGGGGTTTGAATGAGCAGTTCTTC. Protein product: CASSLGGLGGLNEQFF. The gene calls are TRBV11-2 and TRBJ2-1; D perhaps matches TRBD1 (6 bases). Germline values: CDR1 SGHAT, CDR2 FQNNGV. The CDR3 runs 16 residues. Trimming stripped 1 base from V and 7 bases from J, with 17 bases between.

The V call is TRBV7-9, the J call TRBJ1-4; tentatively, D is TRBD1 (6 bases). Trimming removed 5 bases from V and 8 bases from J, with 18 bases in between. Germline CDR1 is SEHNR and CDR2 is FQNEAQ (reference sequence). This CDR3 is built from 15 residues. CDR3 protein: CASSETGSLIEKLFF. Here the CDR3 DNA reads TGTGCCAGCAGCGAAACAGGGTCTTTAATAGAAAAACTGTTTTTT.

The chain is built from TRBV11-3 and TRBJ2-2; D remains ambiguous. The germline gives CDR1 SGHNT, CDR2 YENEEA. This CDR3 contains 14 residues. V was shortened by 4 bases and J by 6 bases, with 12 bases between the two germline ends. In nucleotides, the CDR3 is TGTGCCAGCAGCTACCATCGGCAGGCCGGGGAGCTGTTTTTT. Translating it yields CASSYHRQAGELFF.

The CDR3 sequence is CASSYGLAGLAKNIQYF. The DNA of the CDR3 is TGTGCCAGCAGTTACGGTCTAGCGGGGCTAGCCAAAAACATTCAGTACTTC. The V call is TRBV6-2 or TRBV6-3, the J call TRBJ2-4, with 9 bases that match TRBD2. Trimming cost V 2 bases and J 0 bases; bases outside gene matches: 5. The CDR3 contains 17 residues. Germline loops: CDR1 MNHEY, CDR2 SVGEGT.